One sample yielded the 2 T cell receptor beta chains listed below, sequenced in a study of T cell changes during pregnancy in multiple sclerosis. Using immunoSEQ multiplex PCR, the repertoire was profiled, and TCRdb retains in-frame clones only, with some absent. The repertoire holds approximately 90,000 clones, with roughly nine tenths as singletons. Sequencing used peripheral blood, obtained in the first trimester of pregnancy. These receptors originate from a female donor with multiple sclerosis, enrolled in a pregnancy study.

The genes are TRBV27 and TRBJ1-6, with D possibly being TRBD1 (5 bases). The CDR3 length is 16 residues. The germline V gene encodes CDR1 MNHEY and CDR2 SMNVEV (reference sequence). The V end was cut by 1 base, the J end by 5 bases, with 12 bases between. DNA for the CDR3: TGTGCCAGCAGTTTATACCAGGGAAGGAATAATTCACCCCTCCACTTT. Its translation is CASSLYQGRNNSPLHF.

CDR3 sequence: CASSPTPGQINYGYTF. CDR3 nucleotide sequence: TGTGCCAGCAGCCCGACACCGGGACAAATTAACTATGGCTACACCTTC. This rearrangement joins TRBV7-2 to TRBJ1-2, with D maybe TRBD1 (6 bases). Per the germline V gene, CDR1 is SGHTA and CDR2 is FQGNSA. The V gene lost 5 bases and the J gene lost 1 base, with 17 bases spanning the gap. This CDR3 is 16 amino acids long.